This TCR beta chain appears in the sequencing data of a study of T cells in tuberculosis. Study information: In South Africa, adults with active tuberculosis were compared with IGRA-negative and latently infected IGRA-positive adolescents.

Sequenced by immunoSEQ multiplex PCR; TCRdb stores in-frame clones only, minus some. The sample carries over 40,000 clones, 90% to 95% recorded once. This sequence originates from a donor aged 5 to 30 with latent tuberculosis or without tuberculosis infection. Sequences were obtained from PBMCs.

CDR3 sequence: CASIQEGAGNEKLFF. In DNA form, the CDR3 reads TGTGCCAGCATCCAGGAGGGCGCCGGTAATGAAAAACTGTTTTTT. The chain employs TRBV6-6 and TRBJ1-4; D gene uncertain. This CDR3 spans 15 amino acids. V was cut by 7 bases and J by 4 bases, with 16 bases left in between. From germline, CDR1 is MNHNY and CDR2 SVGAGI (reference sequence).